Sequencing of this T cell receptor (beta chain) was carried out in a study of OX40 agonist ivuxolimab in advanced cancers. Study background: Clinicians treated patients with ivuxolimab, an agonistic anti-OX40 (CD134) antibody.

This clone was recorded a few times. Data came from immunoSEQ multiplex PCR; TCRdb stores just in-frame clones and leaves some out. Here the sample spans some 73,000 clones, 70% to 90% being singletons. Trimming took off 0 bases at V and 7 bases at J, with 10 bases between the two ends. The CDR3 is 13 amino acids. Germline V gene data show CDR1 as SGHRS and CDR2 as YFSETQ. This sequence was found in an adult with an advanced solid tumor such as melanoma, head and neck, liver or kidney cancer. The chain carries TRBV5-1 and TRBJ1-1; perhaps TRBD1 as D (5 bases). The input for sequencing was CD4+ or CD8+ T cells sorted from blood, taken in a trial of the OX40 agonist ivuxolimab. The CDR3 sequence: CASSLEVGLEAFF. The CDR3 DNA is TGCGCCAGCAGCTTGGAAGTGGGACTTGAAGCTTTCTTT.